Listed below are T cell receptor beta chains from one sample, sequenced in a study of blood T cell repertoires in COVID-19. The repertoire was sequenced with immunoSEQ multiplex PCR; TCRdb's copy has only in-frame clones and lacks some. The sample lists 150,000 to 200,000 clones; approximately 80% were seen once. Sequencing input: peripheral blood. These receptors were collected from a woman aged 60 to 75 with acute or convalescent COVID-19. Both conserved end residues are trimmed from each CDR3.

12	TRBV28	ASSLENLYNEQF
12	TRBV7-2	ASSLGSPGETQY
17	TRBV15	ATSSGLAGGLSGANVLT
11	TRBV4-1	ASSQFSNEKLF
12	TRBV4-1	ASSQEASQETQY
13	TRBV5-8	ASSVGQGNNEKLF
13	TRBV7-9	ASSLLAGGRHEQF
14	TRBV7-8	ASSLLWGRGHNEQF
15	TRBV5-8	ASSWTGRAGGSYEQY
12	TRBV6-5	ASSYGQNNSPLH
13	TRBV7-3	ASSPGAGPTYEQY
12	TRBV7-9	ASSLMGQGHGYT
12	TRBV6-6	ASSRGQSNQPQH
13	TRBV5-1	ASSVGTGAVHEQY
12	TRBV30	AWSTGQMNTEAF
11	TRBV4-2	ASQEEGAYEQY
11	TRBV3-1/TRBV3-2	ASSLGPDQPQH
10	TRBV3-1/TRBV3-2	ASSQGGGKAF
12	TRBV9	ASSYPGTGNTIY
13	TRBV10-1	ASSPAQGVAETQY
14	TRBV7-2	ASSLRKRGGHNEQF
13	TRBV4-1	ASSHDGTGSYEQY
12	TRBV6-5	ASNERGLWAGAF
13	TRBV6-2/TRBV6-3	ASSRVEGFYNEQF